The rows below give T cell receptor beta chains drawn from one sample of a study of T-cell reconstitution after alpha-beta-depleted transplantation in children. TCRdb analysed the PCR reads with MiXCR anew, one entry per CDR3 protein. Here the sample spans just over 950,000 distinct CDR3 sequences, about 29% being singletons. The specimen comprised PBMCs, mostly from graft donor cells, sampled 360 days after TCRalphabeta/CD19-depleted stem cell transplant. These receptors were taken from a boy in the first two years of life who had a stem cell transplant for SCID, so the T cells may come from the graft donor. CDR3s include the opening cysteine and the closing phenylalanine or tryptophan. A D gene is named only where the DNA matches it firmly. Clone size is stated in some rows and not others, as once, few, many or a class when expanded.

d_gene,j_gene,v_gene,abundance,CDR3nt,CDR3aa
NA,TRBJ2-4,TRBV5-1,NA,TGCGCCAGCAGTCCCCAGGGTCGACTAGCCAAAAACATTCAGTACTTC,CASSPQGRLAKNIQYF
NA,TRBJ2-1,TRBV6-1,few,TGTGCCAGCAGCGCCATGGTTTCCTACAATGAGCAGTTCTTC,CASSAMVSYNEQFF
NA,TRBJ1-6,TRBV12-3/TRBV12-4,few,TGTGCCTCTCGGTCCTATAATTCACCCCTCCACTTT,CASRSYNSPLHF
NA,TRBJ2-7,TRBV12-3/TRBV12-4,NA,TGTGCCAGCAGTTATAATCCGCTCATGGGACTCTACGAGCAGTACTTC,CASSYNPLMGLYEQYF
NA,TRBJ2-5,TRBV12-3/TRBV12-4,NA,TGTGCCAGCAGTTCAATTTTACAGGCGGGGACCCAGTACTTC,CASSSILQAGTQYF
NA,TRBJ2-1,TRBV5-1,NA,TGCGCCAGCAGCGACAATCCCGGGGGAAACTCCTACAATGAGCAGTTCTTC,CASSDNPGGNSYNEQFF
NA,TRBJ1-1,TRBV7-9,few,TGTGCCAGCAGCTTATTCCTCCGGACGGGGGTAGAGTCGAACACTGAAGCTTTCTTT,CASSLFLRTGVESNTEAFF
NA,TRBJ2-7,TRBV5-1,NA,TGCGCCAGCAGCTGGGGGGACAGAGCCTACGAGCAGTACTTC,CASSWGDRAYEQYF
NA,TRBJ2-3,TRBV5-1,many,TGCGCCAGCAGTCAAAACACAGATACGCAGTATTTT,CASSQNTDTQYF
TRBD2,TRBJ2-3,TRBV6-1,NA,TGTGCCAGCACCTGGGGGGGTAGCACAGATACGCAGTATTTT,CASTWGGSTDTQYF
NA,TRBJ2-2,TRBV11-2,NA,TGTGCCAGCAGCTTATTATACGTCCGCGGGGAGCTGTTTTTT,CASSLLYVRGELFF
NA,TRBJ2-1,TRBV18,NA,TGTGCCAGCTCTCAAGCAGCGGGCGGCGTTTACAATGAGCAGTTCTTC,CASSQAAGGVYNEQFF
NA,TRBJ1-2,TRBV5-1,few,TGCGCCAGCAGCTCCACAGGGAAGGAAGGCTACACCTTC,CASSSTGKEGYTF
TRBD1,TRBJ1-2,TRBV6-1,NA,TGTGCCAGCAGTGGGGACAGGGCCCTCTATGGCTACACCTTC,CASSGDRALYGYTF
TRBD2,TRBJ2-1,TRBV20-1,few,TGCAGTGCTAGCGCCTGGGACTACAACAATGAGCAGTTCTTC,CSASAWDYNNEQFF
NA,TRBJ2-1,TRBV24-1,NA,TGTGCCACCAGTGATTTGCAAAGGGGACCCTCCTACAATGAGCAGTTCTTC,CATSDLQRGPSYNEQFF
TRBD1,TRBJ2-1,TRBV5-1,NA,TGCGCCAGCACCTTGACGCGACAGGGGGGCCGGTATGAGCAGTTCTTC,CASTLTRQGGRYEQFF
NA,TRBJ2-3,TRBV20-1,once,TGCAGTGCTAGAGATTGGGGCCGGGGCCCCCGAGATACGCAGTATTTT,CSARDWGRGPRDTQYF
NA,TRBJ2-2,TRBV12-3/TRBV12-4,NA,TGTGCCAGCAGTCCTCACACGAGGGGGGCAGCCGGGGAGCTGTTTTTT,CASSPHTRGAAGELFF
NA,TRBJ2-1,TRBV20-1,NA,TGCAGTGCAGACCTGGGTCTCTCCTACAATGAGCAGTTCTTC,CSADLGLSYNEQFF
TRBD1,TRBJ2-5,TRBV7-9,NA,TGTGCCAGCAGCTCGACGGGACAGGCTTGGGAGACCCAGTACTTC,CASSSTGQAWETQYF
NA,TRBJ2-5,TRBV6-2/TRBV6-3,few,TGTGCCAGCAGTTACTGGTTCGGGGGTAAGGAGACCCAGTACTTC,CASSYWFGGKETQYF
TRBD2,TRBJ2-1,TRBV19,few,TGTGCCACCAAAGCGGGGGTAAAATACAATGAGCAGTTCTTC,CATKAGVKYNEQFF
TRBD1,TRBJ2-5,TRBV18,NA,TGTGCCAGCTCACCACCGGGACAGTACCAAGAGACCCAGTACTTC,CASSPPGQYQETQYF
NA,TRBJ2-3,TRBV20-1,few,TGCAGTGCTAGGGAGGGGTACACAGATACGCAGTATTTT,CSAREGYTDTQYF
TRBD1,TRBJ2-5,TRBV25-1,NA,TGTGCCACACAGGACAGGCCGCCGGAGACCCAGTACTTC,CATQDRPPETQYF
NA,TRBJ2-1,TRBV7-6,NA,TGTGCCAGCAGCTTCTTAGACACGTACAACAATGAGCAGTTCTTC,CASSFLDTYNNEQFF
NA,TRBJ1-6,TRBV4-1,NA,TGCGCCAGCACCACCCGGAGCTCCTATAATTCACCCCTCCACTTT,CASTTRSSYNSPLHF
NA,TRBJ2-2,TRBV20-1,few,TGCAGTGCTAGACGGGGGGCGTGGACCGGGGAGCTGTTTTTT,CSARRGAWTGELFF
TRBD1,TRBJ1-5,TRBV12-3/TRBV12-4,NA,TGTGCCAGCAGTTTAGTTGGACAGGCTCAACGGCCCCAGCATTTT,CASSLVGQAQRPQHF
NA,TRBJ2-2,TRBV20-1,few,TGCAGTGCTAGAGACGGGGGCCACTTGGCCGGGGAGCTGTTTTTT,CSARDGGHLAGELFF
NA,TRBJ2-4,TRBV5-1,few,TGCGCCAGCAGCCTCACCGATTTTAACAGGAAAAGCATTCAGTACTTC,CASSLTDFNRKSIQYF
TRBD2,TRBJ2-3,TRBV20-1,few,TGCAGTGCTAGGACGGGACTAGCGGGGAGTGAAGATACGCAGTATTTT,CSARTGLAGSEDTQYF
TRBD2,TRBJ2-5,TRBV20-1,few,TGCAGTGCTGTAGCGGGACAAGAGACCCAGTACTTC,CSAVAGQETQYF
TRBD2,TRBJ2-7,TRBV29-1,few,TGCAGCGCCGCACTAGCGGGCGATTCCTACGAGCAGTACTTC,CSAALAGDSYEQYF
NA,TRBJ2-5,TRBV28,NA,TGTGCCAGCAGCCCAACCGCGGAGACCCAGTACTTC,CASSPTAETQYF
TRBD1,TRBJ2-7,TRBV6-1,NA,TGTGCCAGCAGTGCTAAGAACCGGGACAGTAACTCCTACGAGCAGTACTTC,CASSAKNRDSNSYEQYF
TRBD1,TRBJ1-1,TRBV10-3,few,TGTGCCATCAGACGTGGACAGGACACTGAAGCTTTCTTT,CAIRRGQDTEAFF
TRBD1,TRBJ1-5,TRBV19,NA,TGTGCCAGTCGGGACAGGGGGGATCAGCCCCAGCATTTT,CASRDRGDQPQHF
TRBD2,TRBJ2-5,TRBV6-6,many,TGTGCCAGCAGTTTAGCGGGGCTAGGTACCCAGTACTTC,CASSLAGLGTQYF
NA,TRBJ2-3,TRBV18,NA,TGTGCCAGCTCACGACTGGCCGGGGGAGATACGCAGTATTTT,CASSRLAGGDTQYF
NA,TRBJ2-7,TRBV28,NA,TGTGCCAGCAGTCCCCCAGCCGGGCCGCCTTCCTACGAGCAGTACTTC,CASSPPAGPPSYEQYF
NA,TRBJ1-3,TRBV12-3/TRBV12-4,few,TGTGCCAGCAGTTTATCCCCGACAGGCACCTCTGGAAACACCATATATTTT,CASSLSPTGTSGNTIYF
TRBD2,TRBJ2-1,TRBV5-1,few,TGCGCCAGCAGCAGGGGTAGCGGGGACCTCCATTACGATGAGCAGTTCTTC,CASSRGSGDLHYDEQFF
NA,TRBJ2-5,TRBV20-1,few,TGCAGTGCCCCGGAGGCCCACGGGGCCCAGTACTTC,CSAPEAHGAQYF
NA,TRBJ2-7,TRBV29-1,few,TGCAGCGTTGTTGTTCCTGTAGGATCCTACGAGCAGTACTTC,CSVVVPVGSYEQYF
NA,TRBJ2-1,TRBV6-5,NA,TGTGCCAGCAGTTCGTTAGGCCACAATGAGCAGTTCTTC,CASSSLGHNEQFF
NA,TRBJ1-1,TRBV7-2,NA,TGTGCCAGCAGCTACCTACAGGGCATGAACACTGAAGCTTTCTTT,CASSYLQGMNTEAFF